Below are 24 T cell receptor beta chains sequenced from a single sample in a study of shared clonotypes between healthy human individuals. TCRdb's copy holds only in-frame clones and misses some; the assay was immunoSEQ multiplex PCR. The sample consists of roughly 2,500,000 clones, 90% to 95% of them appearing once. Material: naive CD4+ T cells from PBMCs. Subset defined: CD45RA+ positively selected. These receptors were taken from a man aged 18 to 30 in good health. Some clones in this sample may be carry-over from other donors' samples.

Regarding this clone: This specimen includes other DNA sequences encoding the same CDR3. V and J are TRBV7-3 and TRBJ2-2, with 8 nucleotides matching TRBD1. CDR1 and CDR2 from the germline V gene are SGHTA and FQGTGA. V was pared by 5 bases and J by 5 bases, with 4 bases of the junction left unmatched. The CDR3 loop spans 14 amino acids. CDR3 amino acids: CASSGQGNTGELFF. The DNA of the CDR3 is TGTGCCAGCAGCGGACAGGGTAATACCGGGGAGCTGTTTTTT.

The CDR3 reads CASSLMASGSSDSQYF. The CDR3 DNA follows: TGTGCCAGCAGCTTAATGGCTAGCGGGAGTTCGGACTCGCAGTATTTT. This rearrangement joins TRBV7-3 to TRBJ2-3; 10 bases match TRBD2. The trim removed 1 base at V and 10 bases at J, leaving 11 bases unmatched. Germline CDR1 reads SGHTA; CDR2 reads FQGTGA. The CDR3 runs to 16 residues.

The chain has TRBV6-1 and TRBJ2-7; D gene uncertain. V lost 6 bases to trimming and J lost 5 bases, with 17 bases between them. Germline V gene data show CDR1 as MNHNS and CDR2 as SASEGT. This CDR3 comprises 14 residues. CDR3 sequence: CASRETTFDNEQYF. CDR3 nucleotides: TGTGCCAGCAGAGAAACAACCTTCGACAACGAGCAGTACTTC.

This clone has just one count. V is TRBV7-3 and J is TRBJ1-5, with D unclear. Germline V gene sequence: CDR1 SGHTA, CDR2 FQGTGA. The CDR3 totals 16 residues. V lost 0 bases, J lost 6 bases, and 15 bases lay in between. DNA for the CDR3: TGTGCCAGCAGCTTAACGAATCCACCCCCTCGTCAGCCCCAGCATTTT. This gives the protein CASSLTNPPPRQPQHF.

With regard to this clone: Within the sample, other DNA sequences also encode this same CDR3. The chain is built from TRBV6-5 and TRBJ1-1; no reliable D call. Germline V gene sequence: CDR1 MNHEY, CDR2 SVGAGI. V dropped 2 bases and J dropped 0 bases, with 4 bases sitting between them. The CDR3 is 13 residues long. The CDR3 spells CASSYILNTEAFF. The CDR3 DNA reads as TGTGCCAGCAGTTACATTTTGAACACTGAAGCTTTCTTT.

This clone appeared a few times. The rearrangement uses TRBV7-9 and TRBJ2-5; weak D call: TRBD1 (5 bases). Germline CDR1 and CDR2: SEHNR and FQNEAQ (reference sequence). There are 15 residues in the CDR3. V lost 6 bases and J lost 6, with 20 bases in between. The CDR3 protein is CASSSDRVETKTQYF. In nucleotides, the CDR3 is TGTGCCAGCAGTTCAGACAGAGTGGAGACAAAGACCCAGTACTTC.

This clone came up once. The rearrangement uses TRBV30 and TRBJ2-7, with a possible D match to TRBD2 (5 bases). CDR1 and CDR2 (germline): GTSNPN, SVGIG (reference sequence). V was trimmed by 1 base and J by 0 bases, leaving 13 bases between them. The length of the CDR3 is 15 residues. Written as DNA, the CDR3 is TGTGCCTGGAGTGCCCCTGGACTGAGCTCCTACGAGCAGTACTTC. Amino acids: CAWSAPGLSSYEQYF.

This chain links TRBV9 with TRBJ2-3; 7 bases agree with TRBD1. From germline, CDR1 is SGDLS and CDR2 YYNGEE. V gave up 3 bases and J gave up 4 bases; unmatched junction bases: 8. The CDR3 is made up of 15 amino acids. The CDR3 bases are TGTGCCAGCAGCGCCCGAAGACAGGGCCCAGATACGCAGTATTTT. Its protein product is CASSARRQGPDTQYF.

CDR3 in amino acids: CASSVLSNQPQHF. CDR3 sequence (DNA): TGTGCCAGCAGTGTCTTAAGTAATCAGCCCCAGCATTTT. This rearrangement joins TRBV2 to TRBJ1-5; D remains unclear. CDR3 length equals 13 residues. Germline lookup yields CDR1 SNHLY and CDR2 FYNNEI. Trimming left V 4 bases short and J 4 bases short, with 8 bases between.

The V and J genes are TRBV7-2 and TRBJ2-1; possible D gene TRBD2, 6 bases. Germline-derived CDR1 and CDR2 are SGHTA and FQGNSA. Between the trimmed V and J ends, which lost 7 bases and 3 bases, there was a span of 19 bases. The CDR3 spans 16 residues. The CDR3 DNA reads TGTGCCAGCACCCTAGGACTGGGGGGTGGCTACAATGAGCAGTTCTTC. Protein sequence: CASTLGLGGGYNEQFF.

CDR3 DNA: TGTGCCAGCAGTTTACAGGGACCAGCCAATACGCAGTATTTT. Protein: CASSLQGPANTQYF. V usage is TRBV27 and J usage is TRBJ2-3; D might be TRBD1 or TRBD2, each matching 5 bases. CDR1 MNHEY and CDR2 SMNVEV come from the germline V gene (reference sequence). CDR3 length: 14 residues. Trimming stripped 2 bases from V and 7 bases from J, with 13 bases between.

The chain couples TRBV10-3 to TRBJ1-2, with TRBD1 matching over 12 bases. Germline values: CDR1 ENHRY, CDR2 SYGVKD. Unmatched junction bases numbered 19, after V lost 8 bases and J lost 6 bases. The CDR3 covers 18 residues. Here the CDR3 DNA reads TGTGCCATCCAGGGGGGGACAGGGGGCGTCAGTCCTCACGATGGCTACACCTTC. It encodes CAIQGGTGGVSPHDGYTF.

J is TRBJ1-2 and V is TRBV4-1; no clear D. CDR3 length: 15 residues. Trimming left V 0 bases short and J 5 bases short, with 13 bases between. Germline loops: CDR1 MGHRA, CDR2 YSYEKL. The CDR3 nucleotides read TGCGCCAGCAGCCAAGAAGGCCTTGAGTGGTATGGCTACACCTTC. This codes for CASSQEGLEWYGYTF.

The V and J genes are TRBV5-5 and TRBJ1-4; tentatively, D is TRBD1 (5 bases). The ends were cut back, 3 bases at V and 11 bases at J, with 17 bases in the middle. The CDR3 is 14 residues long. The germline V gene encodes CDR1 SGHKS and CDR2 YYEKEE (reference sequence). CDR3 sequence (DNA): TGTGCCAGCAGCTCTGACAGAGTATGGGGGAAACTGTTTTTT. This codes for CASSSDRVWGKLFF.

The CDR3 DNA reads TGTGCCAGCAGGCCGGCAGGGGTGAACACTGAAGCTTTCTTT. It codes for CASRPAGVNTEAFF. The J gene is TRBJ1-1, the V gene TRBV2; a possible D gene is TRBD1 (6 bases). Germline V lookup: CDR1 SNHLY, CDR2 FYNNEI. V was pared by 6 bases and J by 0 bases, with 11 bases between. This CDR3 region has 14 residues.

The J gene is TRBJ2-1, the V gene TRBV5-1; 9 bases are a match to TRBD2. Germline CDR1 is SGHRS and CDR2 is YFSETQ. The CDR3 contains 15 residues. The V gene end was trimmed by 1 base and the J gene end by 6 bases; junction bases not matched to a gene: 5. Written as DNA, the CDR3 is TGCGCCAGCAGCTTGAGTAGCGGGAGTGGCAATGAGCAGTTCTTC. This encodes CASSLSSGSGNEQFF.

Comments on this clone: This sample includes further DNA sequences coding for the same CDR3. V gene TRBV7-2 combines with J gene TRBJ2-7; 7 bases fit TRBD1. The J segment lost 3 bases and the V segment lost 5 bases, leaving 7 bases of the junction unmatched. CDR3 length equals 14 residues. The germline V gene encodes CDR1 SGHTA and CDR2 FQGNSA. CDR3 loop: CASSPGQAFYEQYF. DNA for the CDR3: TGTGCCAGCAGCCCAGGACAGGCCTTCTACGAGCAGTACTTC. Using reference TRBV7-2 and TRBJ2-7 for the parts outside the CDR3, the full variable domain is GAGVSQSPSNKVTEKGKDVELRCDPISGHTALYWYRQSLGQGLEFLIYFQGNSAPDKSGLPSDRFSAERTGGSVSTLTIQRTQQEDSAVYLCASSPGQAFYEQYFGPGTRLTVT.

The genes are TRBV9 and TRBJ2-2, with 10 positions matching TRBD1. J gave up 5 bases and V 2 bases, and 3 bases lay outside the gene matches. CDR3 length equals 15 residues. The germline CDR1 and CDR2 sequences are SGDLS and YYNGEE. CDR3 nucleotide sequence: TGTGCCAGCAGCGTGGACAGGGGGTATACCGGGGAGCTGTTTTTT. Translated: CASSVDRGYTGELFF.

V is TRBV9 and J is TRBJ2-2; TRBD1 aligns across 8 bases. From germline, CDR1 is SGDLS and CDR2 YYNGEE. The CDR3 length is 17 residues. Losses at the gene ends were 0 bases for V and 0 bases for J; bases not matched to a gene: 4. The CDR3 reads CASSVGRGQANTGELFF. The DNA for the CDR3 is TGTGCCAGCAGCGTAGGGAGGGGACAGGCGAACACCGGGGAGCTGTTTTTT. Looking up the rest from reference TRBV9 and TRBJ2-2 gives the full variable domain: DSGVTQTPKHLITATGQRVTLRCSPRSGDLSVYWYQQSLDQGLQFLIQYYNGEERAKGNILERFSAQQFPDLHSELNLSSLELGDSALYFCASSVGRGQANTGELFFGEGSRLTVL.

The rearrangement links TRBV11-2 to TRBJ2-3; 10 bases line up with TRBD2. The ends lost 5 bases at V and 4 bases at J; junction bases unmatched: 9. This CDR3 contains 16 residues. Germline CDR1 SGHAT, CDR2 FQNNGV. CDR3 loop: CASSILAGAVADTQYF. The CDR3 DNA is TGTGCCAGCAGCATCCTAGCGGGAGCGGTAGCAGATACGCAGTATTTT.

The chain joins TRBV9 to TRBJ2-7, with TRBD1 matching over 8 bases. With 0 bases clipped from V and 2 bases from J, the junction kept 4 bases outside the gene matches. The germline CDR1 and CDR2 sequences are SGDLS and YYNGEE. The CDR3 is 15 residues long. The DNA of the CDR3 is TGTGCCAGCAGCGTAGGGACAGGGCTCCCCTACGAGCAGTACTTC. Translated: CASSVGTGLPYEQYF.

As concerns this clone: Other nucleotide sequences in the sample specify the same CDR3. This sequence joins TRBV30 and TRBJ2-7; D remains unclear. This CDR3 is 12 amino acids long. V lost 0 bases and J 4 bases, leaving 7 bases between the germline ends. Germline assignment: CDR1 GTSNPN and CDR2 SVGIG (reference sequence). The CDR3 DNA sequence: TGTGCCTGGAGTGTACTCGGATACGAGCAGTACTTC. Amino acid sequence: CAWSVLGYEQYF.

The V call is TRBV5-1, the J call TRBJ1-5, with 12 nucleotides matching TRBD1. CDR1 and CDR2 from the germline V gene are SGHRS and YFSETQ. There are 15 residues in the CDR3. After removal of 3 bases from V and 6 bases from J, the junction contained 4 bases not matched to a gene. As DNA, the CDR3 is TGCGCCAGCAGCTCAGGGACAGGGGGCCCTCAGCCCCAGCATTTT. Translation: CASSSGTGGPQPQHF.

V and J are TRBV18 and TRBJ2-5; 8 positions match TRBD2. The trim removed 0 bases at V and 5 bases at J, leaving 8 bases unmatched. The CDR3 sequence is 16 residues long. Germline CDR1 reads KGHSH; CDR2 reads LQKENI. The CDR3 here is CASSPPSASGSETQYF. The DNA for the CDR3 is TGTGCCAGCTCACCACCGAGTGCCAGCGGGAGCGAGACCCAGTACTTC. Based on the CDR3 plus reference TRBV18 and TRBJ2-5, the full variable domain is NAGVMQNPRHLVRRRGQEARLRCSPMKGHSHVYWYRQLPEEGLKFMVYLQKENIIDESGMPKERFSAEFPKEGPSILRIQQVVRGDSAAYFCASSPPSASGSETQYFGPGTRLLVL.